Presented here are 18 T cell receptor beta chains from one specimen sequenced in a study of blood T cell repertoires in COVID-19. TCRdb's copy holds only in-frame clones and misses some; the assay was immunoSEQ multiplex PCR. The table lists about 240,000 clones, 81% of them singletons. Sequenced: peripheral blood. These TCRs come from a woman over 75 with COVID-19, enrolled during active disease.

CDR3 loop: CASVGRGLETQYF. DNA of the CDR3: TGTGCCAGCGTGGGCAGGGGGCTGGAGACCCAGTACTTC. The chain joins TRBV7-9 to TRBJ2-5, with 8 positions matching TRBD1. The V gene's germline CDR1 is SEHNR and CDR2 FQNEAQ (reference sequence). CDR3 length: 13 amino acids. Unmatched junction bases numbered 7, after V lost 8 bases and J lost 5 bases. Full variable domain (missing parts from reference TRBV7-9 and TRBJ2-5): DTGVSQNPRHKITKRGQNVTFRCDPISEHNRLYWYRQTLGQGPEFLTYFQNEAQLEKSRLLSDRFSAERPKGSFSTLEIQRTEQGDSAMYLCASVGRGLETQYFGPGTRLLVL.

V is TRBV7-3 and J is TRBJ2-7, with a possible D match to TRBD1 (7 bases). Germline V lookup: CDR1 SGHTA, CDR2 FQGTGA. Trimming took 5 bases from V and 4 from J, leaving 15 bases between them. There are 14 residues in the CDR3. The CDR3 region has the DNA TGTGCCAGCAGCCCCGGAGGGGGCATGTACGAGCAGTACTTC. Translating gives CASSPGGGMYEQYF.

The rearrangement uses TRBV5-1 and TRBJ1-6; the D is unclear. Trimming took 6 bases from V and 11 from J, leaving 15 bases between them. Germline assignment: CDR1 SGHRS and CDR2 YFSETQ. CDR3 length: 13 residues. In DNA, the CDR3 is TGCGCCAGCACGCCCGAACTAGGGACACCCCTCCACTTT. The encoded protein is CASTPELGTPLHF.

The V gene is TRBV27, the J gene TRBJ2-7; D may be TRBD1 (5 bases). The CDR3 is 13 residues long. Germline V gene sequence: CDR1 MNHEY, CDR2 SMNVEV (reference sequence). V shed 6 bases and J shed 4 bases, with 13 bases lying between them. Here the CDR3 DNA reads TGTGCCAGCAGGGACACAAACAAATACGAGCAGTACTTC. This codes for CASRDTNKYEQYF.

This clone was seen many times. The CDR3 bases are TGTGCCAGCAATATAAGGGGTGGGGAGCAGTACTTC. Translated: CASNIRGGEQYF. V and J are TRBV2 and TRBJ2-7; a weak D match, TRBD1 (5 bases). Germline values: CDR1 SNHLY, CDR2 FYNNEI. The CDR3 is 12 residues long. Trimming pared 7 bases from V and 7 bases from J, leaving 14 bases between.

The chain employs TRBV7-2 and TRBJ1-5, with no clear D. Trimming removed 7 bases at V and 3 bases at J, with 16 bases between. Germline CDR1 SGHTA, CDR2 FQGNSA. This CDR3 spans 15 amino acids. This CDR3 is CASTPGRRDNQPQHF. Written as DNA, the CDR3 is TGTGCCAGCACCCCTGGGCGGAGGGACAATCAGCCCCAGCATTTT.

This CDR3 reads CASSLEGESQPQHF. CDR3 coding DNA: TGCGCCAGCAGCTTGGAGGGGGAGTCCCAGCCCCAGCATTTT. The V gene is TRBV5-1, the J gene TRBJ1-5, with TRBD1 as a possible D gene (6 bases). The ends were cut back, 0 bases at V and 7 bases at J, with 11 bases in the middle. Germline CDR1 is SGHRS and CDR2 is YFSETQ. This CDR3 has 14 residues.

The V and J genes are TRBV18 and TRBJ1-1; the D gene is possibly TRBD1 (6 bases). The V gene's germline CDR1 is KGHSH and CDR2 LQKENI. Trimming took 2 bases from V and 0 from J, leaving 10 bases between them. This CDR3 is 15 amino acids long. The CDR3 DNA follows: TGTGCCAGCTCACCATACAGGGAAATGAACACTGAAGCTTTCTTT. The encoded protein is CASSPYREMNTEAFF.

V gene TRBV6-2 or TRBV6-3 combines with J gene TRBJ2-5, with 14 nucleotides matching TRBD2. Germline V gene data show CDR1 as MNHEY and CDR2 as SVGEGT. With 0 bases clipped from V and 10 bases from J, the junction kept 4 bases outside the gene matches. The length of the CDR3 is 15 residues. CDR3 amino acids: CASSYSGTSGRGQYF. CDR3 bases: TGTGCCAGCAGTTACTCCGGGACTAGCGGGAGAGGCCAGTACTTC.

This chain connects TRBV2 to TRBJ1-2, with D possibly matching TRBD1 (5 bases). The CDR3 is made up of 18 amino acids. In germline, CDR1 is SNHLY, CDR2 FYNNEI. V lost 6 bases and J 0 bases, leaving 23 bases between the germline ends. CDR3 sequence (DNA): TGTGCCAGCAGCCAAGGGCCAATCAGGCGGGACGCTAACTATGGCTACACCTTC. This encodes CASSQGPIRRDANYGYTF. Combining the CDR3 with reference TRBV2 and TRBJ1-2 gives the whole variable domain EPEVTQTPSHQVTQMGQEVILRCVPISNHLYFYWYRQILGQKVEFLVSFYNNEISEKSEIFDDQFSVERPDGSNFTLKIRSTKLEDSAMYFCASSQGPIRRDANYGYTFGSGTRLTVV.

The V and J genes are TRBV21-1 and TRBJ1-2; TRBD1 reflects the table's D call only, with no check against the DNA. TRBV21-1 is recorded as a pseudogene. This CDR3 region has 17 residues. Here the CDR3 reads CASSRIAVGARCRGYTF. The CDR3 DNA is TGTGCCAGCAGCAGGATTGCTGTAGGGGCGAGGTGTCGAGGCTACACCTTC.

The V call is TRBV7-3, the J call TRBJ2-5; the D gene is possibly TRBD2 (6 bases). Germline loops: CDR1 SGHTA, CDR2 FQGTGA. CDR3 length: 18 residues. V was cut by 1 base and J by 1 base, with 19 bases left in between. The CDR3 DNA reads TGTGCCAGCAGCTTAAACCCCGGGACTTTTAACCCCCAAGAGACCCAGTACTTC. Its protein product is CASSLNPGTFNPQETQYF.

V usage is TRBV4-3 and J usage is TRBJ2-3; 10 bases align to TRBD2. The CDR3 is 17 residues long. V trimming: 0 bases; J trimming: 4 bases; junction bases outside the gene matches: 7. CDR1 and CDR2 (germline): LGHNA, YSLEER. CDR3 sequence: CASSQDLGSGRADTQYF. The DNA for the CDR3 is TGCGCCAGCAGCCAAGATCTTGGGAGCGGGAGGGCAGATACGCAGTATTTT.

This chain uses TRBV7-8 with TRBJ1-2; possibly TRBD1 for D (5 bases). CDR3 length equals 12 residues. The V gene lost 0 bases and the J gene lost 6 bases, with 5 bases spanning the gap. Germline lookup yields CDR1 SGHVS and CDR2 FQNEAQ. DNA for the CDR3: TGTGCCAGCAGCTTAGCGGGGCATGGCTACACCTTC. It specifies CASSLAGHGYTF.

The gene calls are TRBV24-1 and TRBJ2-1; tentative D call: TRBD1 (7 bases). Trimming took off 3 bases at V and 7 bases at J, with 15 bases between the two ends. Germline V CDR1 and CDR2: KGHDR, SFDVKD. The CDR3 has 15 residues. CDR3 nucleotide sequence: TGTGCCACCAGTGATCCTACAGGGGCGGGGAATGAGCAGTTCTTC. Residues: CATSDPTGAGNEQFF.

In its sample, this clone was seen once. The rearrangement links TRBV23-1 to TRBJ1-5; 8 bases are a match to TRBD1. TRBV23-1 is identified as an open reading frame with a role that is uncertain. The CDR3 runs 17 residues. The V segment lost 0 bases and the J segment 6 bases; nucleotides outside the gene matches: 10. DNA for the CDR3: TGCGCCAGCAGTCAATCGGTACCCGGACAGGGTTGTCAGCCCCAGCATTTT. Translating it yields CASSQSVPGQGCQPQHF.

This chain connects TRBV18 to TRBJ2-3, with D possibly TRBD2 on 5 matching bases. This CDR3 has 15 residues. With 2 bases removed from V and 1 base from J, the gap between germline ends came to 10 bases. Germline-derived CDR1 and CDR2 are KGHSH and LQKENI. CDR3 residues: CASSPGAGGTDTQYF. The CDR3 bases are TGTGCCAGCTCACCAGGCGCCGGGGGCACAGATACGCAGTATTTT.

CDR3 amino acids: CAWKGEGQNYGYTF. The DNA for the CDR3 is TGTGCCTGGAAGGGGGAGGGGCAGAACTATGGCTACACCTTC. The rearrangement joins TRBV30 to TRBJ1-2; D perhaps matches TRBD1 (6 bases). Germline V CDR1 and CDR2: GTSNPN, SVGIG (reference sequence). CDR3 size: 14 residues. V gave up 4 bases and J gave up 2 bases, with 14 bases separating them.